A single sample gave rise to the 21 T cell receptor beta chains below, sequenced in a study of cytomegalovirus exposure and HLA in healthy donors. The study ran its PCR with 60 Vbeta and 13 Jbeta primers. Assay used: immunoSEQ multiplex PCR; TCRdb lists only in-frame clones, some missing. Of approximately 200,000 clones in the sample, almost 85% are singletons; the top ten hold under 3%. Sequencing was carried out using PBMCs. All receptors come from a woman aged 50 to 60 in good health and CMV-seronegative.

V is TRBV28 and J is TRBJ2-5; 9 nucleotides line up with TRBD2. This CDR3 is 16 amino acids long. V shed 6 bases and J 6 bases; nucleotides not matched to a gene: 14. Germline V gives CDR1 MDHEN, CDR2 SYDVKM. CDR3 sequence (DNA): TGTGCCAGCAGCCCACTAGGTAGCGGGAGATCGAAGACCCAGTACTTC. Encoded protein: CASSPLGSGRSKTQYF.

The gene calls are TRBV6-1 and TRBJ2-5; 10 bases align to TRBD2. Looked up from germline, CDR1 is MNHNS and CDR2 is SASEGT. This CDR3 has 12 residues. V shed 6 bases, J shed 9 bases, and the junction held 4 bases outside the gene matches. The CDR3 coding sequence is TGTGCCAGCAGGTTCAGCGGGGGGGCCCAGTACTTC. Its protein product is CASRFSGGAQYF.

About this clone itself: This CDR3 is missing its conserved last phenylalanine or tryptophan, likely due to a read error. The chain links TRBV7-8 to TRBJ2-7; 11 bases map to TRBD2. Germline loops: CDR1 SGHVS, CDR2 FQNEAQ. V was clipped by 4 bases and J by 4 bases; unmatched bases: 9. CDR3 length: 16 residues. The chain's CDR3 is CASSSITGTSGYEQYL. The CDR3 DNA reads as TGTGCCAGCAGCTCCATCACCGGGACTAGCGGATACGAGCAGTACCTC.

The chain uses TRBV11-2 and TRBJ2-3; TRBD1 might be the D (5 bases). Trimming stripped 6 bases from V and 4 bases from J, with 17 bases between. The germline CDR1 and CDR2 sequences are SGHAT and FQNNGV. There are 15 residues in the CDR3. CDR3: CASRQWGGPADTQYF. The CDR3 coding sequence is TGTGCCAGCAGGCAGTGGGGCGGTCCCGCAGATACGCAGTATTTT.

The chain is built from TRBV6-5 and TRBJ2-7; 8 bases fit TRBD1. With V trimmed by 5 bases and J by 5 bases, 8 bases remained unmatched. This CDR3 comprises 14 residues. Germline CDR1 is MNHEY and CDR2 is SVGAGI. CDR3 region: CASSRTGIRNEQYF. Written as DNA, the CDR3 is TGTGCCAGCAGTCGGACAGGGATAAGGAACGAGCAGTACTTC.

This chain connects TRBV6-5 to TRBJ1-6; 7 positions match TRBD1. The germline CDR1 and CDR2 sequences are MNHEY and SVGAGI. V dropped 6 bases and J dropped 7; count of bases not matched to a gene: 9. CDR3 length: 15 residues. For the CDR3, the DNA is TGTGCCAGCAGACTACCGGGACAGCCGAATTCACCCCTCCACTTT. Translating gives CASRLPGQPNSPLHF.

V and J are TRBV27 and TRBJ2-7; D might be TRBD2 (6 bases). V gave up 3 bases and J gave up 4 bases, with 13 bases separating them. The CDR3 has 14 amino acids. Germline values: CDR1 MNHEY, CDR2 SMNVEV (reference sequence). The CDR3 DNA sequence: TGTGCCAGCAGTTTTGGTAGCGGAGAATACGAGCAGTACTTC. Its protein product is CASSFGSGEYEQYF.

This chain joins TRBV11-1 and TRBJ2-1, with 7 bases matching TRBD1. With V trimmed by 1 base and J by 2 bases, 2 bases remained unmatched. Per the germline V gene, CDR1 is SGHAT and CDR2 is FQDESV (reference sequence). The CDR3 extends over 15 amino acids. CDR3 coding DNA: TGTGCCAGCAGCTTAGAACAGGGGACCTACAATGAGCAGTTCTTC. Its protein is CASSLEQGTYNEQFF.

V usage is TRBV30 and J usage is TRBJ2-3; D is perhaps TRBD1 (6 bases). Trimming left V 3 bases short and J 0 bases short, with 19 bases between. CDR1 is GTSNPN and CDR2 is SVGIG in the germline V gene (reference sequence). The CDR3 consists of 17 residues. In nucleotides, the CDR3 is TGTGCCTGGAGACAACAGGGACCTCGGTGGAGCACAGATACGCAGTATTTT. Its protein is CAWRQQGPRWSTDTQYF.

The CDR3 protein is CASSFHRGARETQYF. CDR3 nucleotide sequence: TGTGCCAGCAGCTTCCATCGGGGGGCGCGGGAGACCCAGTACTTC. This chain connects TRBV11-2 to TRBJ2-5; tentatively, D is TRBD2 (7 bases). Germline values: CDR1 SGHAT, CDR2 FQNNGV. CDR3 length: 15 residues. With 3 bases removed from V and 5 bases from J, the gap between germline ends came to 16 bases. The full variable domain, with the rest looked up from reference TRBV11-2 and TRBJ2-5, is EAGVAQSPRYKIIEKRQSVAFWCNPISGHATLYWYQQILGQGPKLLIQFQNNGVVDDSQLPKDRFSAERLKGVDSTLKIQPAKLEDSAVYLCASSFHRGARETQYFGPGTRLLVL.

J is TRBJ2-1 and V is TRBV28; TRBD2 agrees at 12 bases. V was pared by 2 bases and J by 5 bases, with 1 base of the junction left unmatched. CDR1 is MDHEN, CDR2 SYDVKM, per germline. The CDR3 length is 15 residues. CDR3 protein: CASSLLAGGNNEQFF. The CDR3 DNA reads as TGTGCCAGCAGTTTACTAGCGGGAGGGAACAATGAGCAGTTCTTC.

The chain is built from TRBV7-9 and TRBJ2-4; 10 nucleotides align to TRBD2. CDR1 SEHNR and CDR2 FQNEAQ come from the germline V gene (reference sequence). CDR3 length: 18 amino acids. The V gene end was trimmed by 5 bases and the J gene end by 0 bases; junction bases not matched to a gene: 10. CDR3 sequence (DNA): TGTGCCAGCAGCCAGGGGCCGTCTAGCGGGAGAGCCAAAAACATTCAGTACTTC. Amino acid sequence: CASSQGPSSGRAKNIQYF.

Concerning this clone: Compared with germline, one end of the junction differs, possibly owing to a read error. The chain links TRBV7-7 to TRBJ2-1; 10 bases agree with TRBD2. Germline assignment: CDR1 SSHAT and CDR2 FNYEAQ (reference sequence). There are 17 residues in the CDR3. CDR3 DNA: TGTGCCAGCAGCGAATCTAAAACTAGCGGGGCGTACAATGAGCAGCTCTTC. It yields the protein CASSESKTSGAYNEQLF.

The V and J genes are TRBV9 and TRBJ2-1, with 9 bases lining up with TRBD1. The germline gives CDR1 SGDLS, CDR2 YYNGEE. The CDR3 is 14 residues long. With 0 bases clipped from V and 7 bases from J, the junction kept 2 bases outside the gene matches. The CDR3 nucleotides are TGTGCCAGCAGCGTAGCGGGGACAGGGAATGAGCAGTTCTTC. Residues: CASSVAGTGNEQFF. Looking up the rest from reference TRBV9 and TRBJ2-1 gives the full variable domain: DSGVTQTPKHLITATGQRVTLRCSPRSGDLSVYWYQQSLDQGLQFLIQYYNGEERAKGNILERFSAQQFPDLHSELNLSSLELGDSALYFCASSVAGTGNEQFFGPGTRLTVL.

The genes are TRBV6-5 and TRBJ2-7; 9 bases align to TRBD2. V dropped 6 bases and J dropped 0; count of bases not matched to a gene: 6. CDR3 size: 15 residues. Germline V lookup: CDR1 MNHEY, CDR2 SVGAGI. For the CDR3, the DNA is TGTGCCAGCAGCCCTGGTAGCGGGAGCTCCTACGAGCAGTACTTC. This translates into CASSPGSGSSYEQYF.

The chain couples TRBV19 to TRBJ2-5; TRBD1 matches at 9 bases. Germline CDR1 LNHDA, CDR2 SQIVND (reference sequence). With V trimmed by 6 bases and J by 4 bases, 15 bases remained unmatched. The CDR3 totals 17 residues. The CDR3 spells CASSRQQGAATRETQYF. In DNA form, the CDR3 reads TGTGCCAGTAGCCGCCAACAGGGGGCAGCGACAAGAGAGACCCAGTACTTC. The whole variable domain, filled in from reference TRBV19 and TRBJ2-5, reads DGGITQSPKYLFRKEGQNVTLSCEQNLNHDAMYWYRQDPGQGLRLIYYSQIVNDFQKGDIAEGYSVSREKKESFPLTVTSAQKNPTAFYLCASSRQQGAATRETQYFGPGTRLLVL.

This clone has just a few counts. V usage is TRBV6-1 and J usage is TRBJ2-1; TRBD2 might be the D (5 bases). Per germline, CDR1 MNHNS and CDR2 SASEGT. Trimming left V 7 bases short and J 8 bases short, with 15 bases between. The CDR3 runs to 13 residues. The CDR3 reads CASKEGLNYEQFF. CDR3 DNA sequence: TGTGCCAGCAAGGAAGGACTTAACTATGAGCAGTTCTTC.

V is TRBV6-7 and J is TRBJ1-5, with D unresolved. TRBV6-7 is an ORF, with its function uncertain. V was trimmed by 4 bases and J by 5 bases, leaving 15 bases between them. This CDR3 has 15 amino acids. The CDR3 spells CASSLTPGGHQPQHF. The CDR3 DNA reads TGTGCCAGCAGTTTGACCCCGGGAGGGCATCAGCCCCAGCATTTT.

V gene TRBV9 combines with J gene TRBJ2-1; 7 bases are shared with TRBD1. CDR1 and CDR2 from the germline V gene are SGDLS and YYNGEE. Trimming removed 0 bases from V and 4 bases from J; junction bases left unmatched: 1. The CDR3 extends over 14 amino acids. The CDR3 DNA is TGTGCCAGCAGCGTAGGACAGGGATACAATGAGCAGTTCTTC. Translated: CASSVGQGYNEQFF.

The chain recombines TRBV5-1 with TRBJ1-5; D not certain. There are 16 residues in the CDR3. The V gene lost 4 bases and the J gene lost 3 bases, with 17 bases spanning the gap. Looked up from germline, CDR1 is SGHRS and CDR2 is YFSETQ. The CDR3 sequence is CASSLGTGAYNQPQHF. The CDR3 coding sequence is TGCGCCAGCAGCCTGGGAACCGGAGCTTACAATCAGCCCCAGCATTTT.

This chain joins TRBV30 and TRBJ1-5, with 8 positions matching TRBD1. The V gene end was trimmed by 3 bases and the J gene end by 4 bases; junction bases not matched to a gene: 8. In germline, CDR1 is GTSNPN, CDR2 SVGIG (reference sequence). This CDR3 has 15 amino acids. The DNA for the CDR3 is TGTGCCTGGAGGGCCACAGGGGGGTTAAATCAGCCCCAGCATTTT. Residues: CAWRATGGLNQPQHF.